The sample holds a few counts of the clone carrying this T cell receptor (beta chain). No antigen is known for it. V was clipped by 7 bases and J by 7 bases, with 17 bases between them. The germline V gene has CDR1 WNHNN and CDR2 SYGVQD (reference sequence). The CDR3 runs to 14 residues. This entry is derived from a study of beta chain features in type 1 diabetes. Study context: Healthy donors and patients showed comparable age, gender and cell yields. The study, taken as a whole, reports: Significant though moderate, a shortening of TCRB CDR3s appeared in all four CD4+ subsets of Type 1 diabetes patients.

Since all of the isolated RNA was reverse transcribed, expressed TCRB transcripts were what got sequenced. Data came from immunoSEQ multiplex PCR; TCRdb stores just in-frame clones and leaves some out. The table shows around 340,000 clones, with around 8.5% occurring only once. The single heparinised draw taken from each donor contained around 120 mL of blood on average. Via CD45RO/CCR7/CD25/CD127/CD95/CD27, cells of the CD4+ naive, central memory, regulatory and stem cell-like memory subsets were sorted. This clonotype was obtained from a man aged 25-40 years with type 1 diabetes. The chain joins TRBV10-1 to TRBJ2-1; either TRBD1 or TRBD2 may supply D (5 bases each). The sample consisted of central memory CD4+ T cells from blood. CDR3: CASKLDTGTNEQFF. The CDR3 DNA is TGCGCCAGCAAGTTGGATACGGGGACGAATGAGCAGTTCTTC.